This entry is about one T cell receptor beta chain. Its antigen specificity is not known. No base quality values were provided; no much bigger clone lies one nucleotide off. This entry is derived from a study of graft-versus-host responses after intestinal transplantation (dated by TCRdb to about 2021). Looking at the study overall: Multivisceral, liver-intestinal, or isolated intestinal transplants were received by the recipients. Every recipient was given anti-thymocyte globulin induction, then maintenance tacrolimus and steroids for two to three years. After intestinal transplantation, graft-versus-host and host-versus-graft alloreactive T cell clones were followed in the graft, circulation and bone marrow using bulk TCR-beta CDR3 sequencing. Alloreactive clones were identified by sequencing pre-transplant mixed lymphocyte reaction products and comparing these products with unstimulated pre-transplant donor and recipient T cells. The cohort enrolled around 23 intestinal transplant recipients including one retransplant, and a few patients lacking pretransplant specimens were excluded. A peak of at least 4% donor T cells among recipient peripheral blood mononuclear cells was the definition used for donor T cell macrochimerism. Instead of going to the commercial service, samples from a few later patients were sequenced in-house on an Illumina MiSeq and processed with MiXCR.

V gives up 3 bases and J gives up 2 bases, and the segment between their germline ends measures 8 bases. The CDR3 runs 13 residues from the cysteine to the phenylalanine. Just the 39-base CDR3 DNA is kept, in frame starting at base 1. The germline V gene (reference sequence) sets CDR1 to SGHKS and CDR2 to YYEKEE. The sample's time point, from its label and the paper: cells obtained before transplantation from donor or recipient. CD3+CD4+ and CD3+CD8+ populations were FACS-sorted from unstimulated pre-transplant donor and recipient cells taken from spleen or lymph nodes. The protocol used for the library was the immunoSEQ multiplex PCR assay. For most patients, genomic DNA was isolated using the Qiagen DNeasy Blood and Tissue Kit and was shipped frozen to Adaptive Biotechnologies for TCR sequencing. Adaptive Biotechnologies carried out high-throughput TCR-beta CDR3 sequencing of genomic DNA for most patients. The study's processing was this. TCR sequencing data were retrieved from Adaptive's ImmunoSEQ software for around 20 patients, whereas a few other patients were processed with MiXCR and VDJtools. To correct CD4 versus CD8 sorting errors, any sequence found in both subsets at a frequency ratio below 5:1 was removed. CDR3 nucleotide sequences shared between donor and recipient were removed because the origin of such sequences could not be assigned. Alloreactive clones required at least 2-fold expansion over unstimulated cells and minimum CFSE-low frequency of 0.002% (template counts) or 0.001% (read counts). Clones detected in sequenced pre-transplant spleen, lymph node, or MLR CFSE-low populations of the donor or recipient were defined as mappable. The cumulative frequency of alloreactive clones was calculated as a percentage of all sequences, weighted by copy number. Here the immuneACCESS table is served through TCRdb, limited to in-frame sequences with V and J called. Missing clones are a known gap in these copies; in checked studies unresolved V genes cover under half, and the rest lacks a known reason. The V and J calls and the clone size are those of that table, but D and trimming were determined from the DNA. The sample yields roughly 110,000 clones; 87% were counted once. The ten biggest clones cover about 0.75% of the sample.

The investigation overall reported the following: In patients with donor T cell macrochimerism, the allografts had high GvH to HvG T cell clonal ratios. Early after transplant, peak levels of circulating GvH clones were found to be associated with declines in HvG clones. GvH clones turned up in recipient bone marrow, with some appearing earlier in ileal mucosa or blood, a pattern consistent with an intestinal mucosal origin. The conclusions were limited by the relatively low number and heterogeneity of the intestinal transplant patients.

This material consisted of unstimulated CD4+ T cells sorted from spleen or lymph node cells, taken before transplant. The chain was built from TRBV5-5 and TRBJ1-2; the D gene is perhaps TRBD1, from 5 matching bases. The TCR was taken from a human donor who was the organ donor for an intestinal transplant. The nucleotide sequence is TGTGCCAGCAGCTCGAGACAGAACTATGGCTACACCTTC. The resulting protein is CASSSRQNYGYTF. With the rest looked up from the reference TRBV5-5 and TRBJ1-2 genes rather than sequenced, the full variable domain is DAGVTQSPTHLIKTRGQQVTLRCSPISGHKSVSWYQQVLGQGPQFIFQYYEKEERGRGNFPDRFSARQFPNYSSELNVNALLLGDSALYLCASSSRQNYGYTFGSGTRLTVV.